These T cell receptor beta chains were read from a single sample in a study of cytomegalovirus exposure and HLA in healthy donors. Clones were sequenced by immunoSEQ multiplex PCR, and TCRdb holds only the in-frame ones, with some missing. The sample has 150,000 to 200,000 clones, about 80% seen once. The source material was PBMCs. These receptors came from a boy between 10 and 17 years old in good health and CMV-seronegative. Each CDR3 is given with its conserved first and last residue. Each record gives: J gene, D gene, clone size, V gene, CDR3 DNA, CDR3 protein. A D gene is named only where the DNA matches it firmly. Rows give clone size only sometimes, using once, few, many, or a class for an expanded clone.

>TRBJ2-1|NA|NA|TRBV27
TGTGCCAGCAGTCCTAACCCGCCCGCACTAGTGTTGACCTACAATGAGCAGTTCTTC
CASSPNPPALVLTYNEQFF
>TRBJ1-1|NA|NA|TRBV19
TGTGCCAGTATTCGGGGAACGGAAGCTTTCTTT
CASIRGTEAFF
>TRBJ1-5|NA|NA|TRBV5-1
TGCGCCAGCAGCTTGGGAGATTATAGCAATCAGCCCCAGCATTTT
CASSLGDYSNQPQHF
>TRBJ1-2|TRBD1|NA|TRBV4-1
TGCGCCAGCAGCCATCCACAGGGGGTACATGGCTACACCTTC
CASSHPQGVHGYTF
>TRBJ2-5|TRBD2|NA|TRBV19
TGTGCCAGTAGTTCGGGGGGTGAGGTGGAGACCCAGTACTTC
CASSSGGEVETQYF
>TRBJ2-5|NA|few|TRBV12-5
TGTGCTAGTGGTTTGGCCTCACCTCGCCGGGAAGAGACCCAGTACTTC
CASGLASPRREETQYF
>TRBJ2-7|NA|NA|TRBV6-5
TGTGCCAGCACTCTCACTACAGGGTCCTACGAGCAGTACTTC
CASTLTTGSYEQYF
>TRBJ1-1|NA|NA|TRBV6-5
TGTGCCAGCAGTTACTCACGAGGGGGGAACACTGAAGCTTTCTTT
CASSYSRGGNTEAFF
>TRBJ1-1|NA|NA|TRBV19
TGTGCCAGTAGTCAGGGGAGAATCACTGAAGCTTTCTTT
CASSQGRITEAFF
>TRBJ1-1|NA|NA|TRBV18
TGTGCCAGCTCATCTATCGGTCTAAACAGGGTGGCGAACACTGAAGCTTTCTTT
CASSSIGLNRVANTEAFF
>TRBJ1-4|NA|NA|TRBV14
TGTGCCAGCAGCCAAGACGGGAATGAAAAACTGTTTTTT
CASSQDGNEKLFF
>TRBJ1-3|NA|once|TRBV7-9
TGTGCCAGCAGCCTTAGCCACAGGGTAGGAAACACCATATATTTT
CASSLSHRVGNTIYF
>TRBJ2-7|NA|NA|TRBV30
TGTGCCTGGAGGGGGGGTGGGAGGCCCTACGAGCAGTACTTC
CAWRGGGRPYEQYF
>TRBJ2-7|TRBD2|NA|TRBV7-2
TGTGCCAGCAGCTTCGGGCGGGGGGGCTACGAGCAGTACTTC
CASSFGRGGYEQYF
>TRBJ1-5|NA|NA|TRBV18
TGTGCCAGCTCACCAGGTCAACAGGGCGATGGCAATCAGCCCCAGCATTTT
CASSPGQQGDGNQPQHF
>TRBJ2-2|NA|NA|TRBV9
TGTGCCAGCGGTGCGGGTAATTCCTACACCGGGGAGCTGTTTTTT
CASGAGNSYTGELFF
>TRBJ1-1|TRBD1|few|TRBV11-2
TGTGCCAGCAGTTTTGGACAGGGGGGCACTGAAGCTTTCTTT
CASSFGQGGTEAFF
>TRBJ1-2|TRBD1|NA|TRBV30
TGTGCCTGGAGGCGGGACAGGGCGCTCTATGGCTACACCTTC
CAWRRDRALYGYTF
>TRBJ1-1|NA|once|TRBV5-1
TGCGCCAGCAGCTTGCGACAGGCTAACACTGAAGCTTTCTTT
CASSLRQANTEAFF
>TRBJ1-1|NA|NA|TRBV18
TGTGCCAGCTCACTACAGGTTAACACTGAAGCTTTCTTT
CASSLQVNTEAFF
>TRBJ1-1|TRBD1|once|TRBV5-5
TGTGCCAGCAGCTTCAGGGGGGAAGGCACTGAAGCTTTCTTT
CASSFRGEGTEAFF
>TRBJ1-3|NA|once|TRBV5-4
TGTGCCAGCAGCTTGGGATTTGGGGCGGCCCAAAACACCATATATTTT
CASSLGFGAAQNTIYF
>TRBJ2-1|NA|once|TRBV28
TGTGCCAGCAGTTTCCCAGGGCACTCGCAGGGTGAGCAGTTCTTC
CASSFPGHSQGEQFF
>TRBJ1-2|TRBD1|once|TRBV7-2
TGTGCCAGCAGCTTCGGGACAGAGTCAGCTAACTATGGCTACACCTTC
CASSFGTESANYGYTF
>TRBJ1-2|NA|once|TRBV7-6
TGTGCCAGCAGCTCCGCGGGGCATGGCTACACCTTC
CASSSAGHGYTF
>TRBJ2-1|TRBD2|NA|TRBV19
TGTGCCAGTAGTATAGATCTAGCGGAGGCCCAGAATGAGCAGTTCTTC
CASSIDLAEAQNEQFF
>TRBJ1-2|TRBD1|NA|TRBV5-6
TGTGCCAGCAGCTTAGAGGGGGCCTATGGCTACACCTTC
CASSLEGAYGYTF
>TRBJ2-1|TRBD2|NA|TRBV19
TGTGCCAGTAGTATAGGCTGGCTAGCGGGAGGTAGGTCCTACAATGAGCAGTTCTTC
CASSIGWLAGGRSYNEQFF
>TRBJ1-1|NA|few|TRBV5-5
TGTGCCAGCAGCTTGGACAGCCGGAACACTGAAGCTTTCTTT
CASSLDSRNTEAFF
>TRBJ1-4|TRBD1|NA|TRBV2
TGTGCCAGCAGTGATTGGGGACAGGGCCCTCTTACTGAAAAACTGTTTTTT
CASSDWGQGPLTEKLFF
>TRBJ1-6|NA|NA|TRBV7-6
TGTGCCAGCAGCTTAGCCGTACAGAATTCACCCCTCCACTTT
CASSLAVQNSPLHF
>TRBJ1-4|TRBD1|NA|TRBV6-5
TGTGCCAGCAGGAAACAGGGGGTGGAGGGAAAACTGTTTTTT
CASRKQGVEGKLFF
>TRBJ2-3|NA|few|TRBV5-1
TGCGCCAGCAGCTTGTATGTACGCGGGAACACAGATACGCAGTATTTT
CASSLYVRGNTDTQYF
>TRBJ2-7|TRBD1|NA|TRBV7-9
TGTTCCAGCAGCTTTACAGGGGGAAGCTACGAGCAGTACTTC
CSSSFTGGSYEQYF
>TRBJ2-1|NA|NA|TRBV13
TGTGCCAGCAGCTCTCTGCAGGTTGACAATGAGCAGTTCTTC
CASSSLQVDNEQFF
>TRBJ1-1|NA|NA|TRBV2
TGTGCCAGCAGTCCAGAACTCGGTGGCGTAGCAACAAGAAAAGCTTTCTTT
CASSPELGGVATRKAFF
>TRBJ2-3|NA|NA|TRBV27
TGTGCCAGCAGGCCAACTGGCGGCGGCACAGATACGCAGTATTTT
CASRPTGGGTDTQYF
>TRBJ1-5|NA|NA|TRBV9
TGTGCCAGCAGCCAGGGATTTGTCAATCAGCCCCAGCATTTT
CASSQGFVNQPQHF
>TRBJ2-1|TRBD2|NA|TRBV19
TGTGCCAGTAGTATAGATTATAGGGACTATGGGGGGGGCAATGAGCAGTTCTTC
CASSIDYRDYGGGNEQFF
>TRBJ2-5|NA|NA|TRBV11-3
TGTGCCAGCAGCTTAGTTTCAGGCCTACCGCAAGAGACCCAGTACTTC
CASSLVSGLPQETQYF
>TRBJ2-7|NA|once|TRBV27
TGTGCCAGCAGTTTATTAGGTACAGGGATTTCCCCCGAGCAGTACTTC
CASSLLGTGISPEQYF
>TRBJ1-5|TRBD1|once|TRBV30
TGTGCCTGGAGTGACCACAGGGGTCATCAGCCCCAGCATTTT
CAWSDHRGHQPQHF
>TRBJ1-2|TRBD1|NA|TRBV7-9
TGTTCCAGCAGCTCCACAGGGGATCACTATGGCTACACCTTC
CSSSSTGDHYGYTF
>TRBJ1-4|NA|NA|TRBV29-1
TGCAGCGTTGAACTCTCGGGGGTTGGGGAAAAACTGTTTTTT
CSVELSGVGEKLFF
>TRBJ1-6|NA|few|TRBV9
TGTGCCAGCAGCGTAGGGGTACAGCCTAATTCACCCCTCCACTTT
CASSVGVQPNSPLHF
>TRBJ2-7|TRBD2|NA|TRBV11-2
TGTGCCAGCAGTTTGGAACTTAGCCAGCGGGGAACCTACGAGCAGTACTTC
CASSLELSQRGTYEQYF
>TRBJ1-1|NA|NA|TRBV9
TGTGCCAGCAGCCCACGACAGAAAAACACTGAAGCTTTCTTT
CASSPRQKNTEAFF
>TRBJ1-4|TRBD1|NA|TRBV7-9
TGTGCCAGCAGCTTAGGTACAGGGGGCACTGAAAAACTGTTTTTT
CASSLGTGGTEKLFF
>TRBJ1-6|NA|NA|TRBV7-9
TGTTCCAGCAGCTTAGAATCGTCACCCCTCCACTTT
CSSSLESSPLHF
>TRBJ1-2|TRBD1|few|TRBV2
TGTGCCAGCAGTGAAACAGGGGTAGGCTATGGCTACACCTTC
CASSETGVGYGYTF
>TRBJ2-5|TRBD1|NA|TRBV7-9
TGTGCCAGCAGCTCAGGACAGGGAAGGGGGGAGACCCAGTACTTC
CASSSGQGRGETQYF
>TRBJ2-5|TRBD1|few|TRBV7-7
TGTGCTAGCAGCCCAGAGGACAGGGTCGAGACCCAGTACTTC
CASSPEDRVETQYF
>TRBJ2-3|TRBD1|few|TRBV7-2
TGTGCCAGCAGCTTCAATCCGGGACAGACAGATACGCAGTATTTT
CASSFNPGQTDTQYF